Sequencing of this TCR beta chain was carried out in a study of neoadjuvant anti-PD-1 for oral cavity cancer. Study context: Before surgery, most patients got three to four biweekly 3 mg/kg nivolumab doses.

A few counts support this clone. The length of the CDR3 is 15 residues. In germline, CDR1 is SGDLS, CDR2 YYNGEE. With 0 bases removed from V and 1 base from J, the gap between germline ends came to 10 bases. TCRdb's table, derived via immunoSEQ multiplex PCR, lists solely in-frame clones and lacks some. The sample shows approximately 67,000 clones, around four fifths of them seen only once. This TCR came from a person aged 40-85 years with oral cavity squamous cell carcinoma. The rearrangement links TRBV9 to TRBJ1-2; D ambiguous. Here the sequenced sample was PBMCs, taken before nivolumab (anti-PD-1) treatment. The CDR3 is CASSVGEDLNYGYTF. DNA for the CDR3: TGTGCCAGCAGCGTAGGGGAGGACCTTAACTATGGCTACACCTTC. Full variable domain (rest looked up from reference TRBV9 and TRBJ1-2): DSGVTQTPKHLITATGQRVTLRCSPRSGDLSVYWYQQSLDQGLQFLIQYYNGEERAKGNILERFSAQQFPDLHSELNLSSLELGDSALYFCASSVGEDLNYGYTFGSGTRLTVV.